The TCR beta chain described here comes from a study of long-term antiretroviral therapy in people with HIV. Study in general: Earliest sampling preceded the 2015 immediate-ART recommendation by about a decade.

Broader study findings: Diversity remained lower than transplant donor controls, even though it increased after ART. Missing from the dataset were any data on ART adherence, viral resistance or therapy changes. When set beside controls, HIV repertoires had CDR3 length ranges that were narrower.

Concerning this clone itself: Its antigen remains unknown.

The assay, immunoSEQ v3.0, was run at survey level. Clones were sequenced by immunoSEQ multiplex PCR, and TCRdb holds only the in-frame ones, with some missing. This repertoire shows 32,000 or so clones, over 60% found once; its top ten account for roughly 7.2%. The TCR originated in a woman between 50 and 59 years old with HIV. This sample comprised unsorted PBMCs, obtained 2 years after starting antiretroviral therapy.

The CDR3 DNA reads as TGTGCCAGCAGCCAAAGGGGATCTGAGCAGTTCTTC. Its translation is CASSQRGSEQFF. The chain recombines TRBV4-2 with TRBJ2-1; D may be TRBD1 (5 bases). The CDR3 totals 12 residues. V was clipped by 2 bases and J by 9 bases, with 8 bases between them. Germline CDR1 and CDR2: LGHNA and YNFKEQ.